This T cell receptor (beta chain) was sequenced for a study of human T cells and chemical hapten exposure. Whole-study context: Skin of the upper inner arm, 2 cm by 2 cm, received 2% DPC for sensitization. The patients were mostly female; they had alopecia areata, totalis or universalis.

Study conclusions and caveats: Expanded TCRs made up significantly more big CDR3 similarity clusters than controls did.

Time point given: patch test 1, 2 weeks after DPC sensitization. Specified treatment: therapeutic diphenylcyclopropenone sensitization with weekly scalp DPC. Whole blood, unfractionated, served as the material for total RNA extraction. Blood sampling preceded each patch test application. Germline V lookup: CDR1 SGHTA, CDR2 FQGNSA. The CDR3 is made up of 13 amino acids. V gave up 0 bases and J gave up 6 bases, with 8 bases separating them. TCRdb re-called the RACE reads with MiXCR, one entry per CDR3 protein. The sample holds over 35,000 distinct CDR3 sequences; just under 4% are singletons and the top ten take roughly a quarter. This clonotype was observed at least ten times. The antigen is not known.

The sample consisted of whole blood, taken in connection with sensitization to the hapten diphenylcyclopropenone (DPC). V is TRBV7-2 and J is TRBJ1-2; D gene unclear. This clonotype originated in a man aged 45-65 years with alopecia areata. Some clones in this sample may be carry-over from other donors' samples. CDR3 DNA sequence: TGTGCCAGCAGCTTAGCTACAGAAAATGGCTACACCTTC. Its translation is CASSLATENGYTF.